The clone carrying this T cell receptor (beta chain) was recorded many times. The data stem from a study of naive and memory T cell subsets. Two oligonucleotides, mixed equimolar, formed the beta constant-region primer covering TRBC1 and TRBC2. Ligated cDNA was amplified by four rounds of PCR with nested alpha and beta constant-region primers and SP2. The cDNA 3' end received a ligated single-stranded oligonucleotide carrying the SP2 primer and a 12-nucleotide UMI. In TCRdb, the UMI-ligation and nested PCR reads were re-called with MiXCR into one record per CDR3 protein. Among roughly 130,000 distinct CDR3 sequences, just over 35% were seen once, and the ten largest hold less than 1%. Sequenced sample: central memory CD4+ T cells from blood. This TCR was sampled from a human donor in good health.

As DNA, the CDR3 is TGTGCCAGCAGCTCCGGCGATGGCTACACCTTC. Protein product: CASSSGDGYTF. The gene calls are TRBV28 and TRBJ1-2, with D hard to call. CDR3 size: 11 residues. CDR1 and CDR2 (germline): MDHEN, SYDVKM. V dropped 6 bases and J dropped 6 bases, with 8 bases sitting between them.